These T cell receptor beta chains were read from a single sample in a study of T-cell memory formation after mild COVID-19. A single record per CDR3 protein comes from TCRdb applying MiXCR to the 5' RACE reads. The profile shows about 470,000 distinct CDR3 sequences, about 18% of them singletons. Sequenced: PBMCs or a T cell subset sorted from them (not recorded which). The receptors originated from an adult woman who had mild COVID-19 (a few samples of this study predate the infection). Cell type and time point are not known. Each CDR3 is given without its conserved first and last residue. Some rows have no size entry. The others give once, few or many, or a class for an expanded clone.

abundance,v_gene,CDR3aa
few,TRBV6-6,ASKKEGAYAMNTEAF
many,TRBV10-3,STRVPGGTEAF
.,TRBV10-3,AISPRGGATETQY
.,TRBV29-1,SVTKVQPTNYGYT
.,TRBV4-3,ASSQDSGPYNEQF
.,TRBV4-1,ASSQPTQRGNEQF
few,TRBV7-2,ASTPSGDFGTDTQY
.,TRBV2,ASSQRETSYGYT
few,TRBV6-6,ASRSNREFEQY
.,TRBV24-1,ATSGTGRETEAF
few,TRBV11-2,ASSSNEDRAYEQY
.,TRBV5-1,ASSLVAGRDAYEQY
.,TRBV30,AWKDKISNQPQH
many,TRBV2,ASSEQLTGPSGEKLF
.,TRBV24-1,ATSVGTEAF
.,TRBV7-9,ASSLDVKQF
.,TRBV28,ASSFSGHRKETQY
few,TRBV12-3/TRBV12-4,ASRPAGVRKQY
few,TRBV3-1,ASSQGRGLSSYEQY
.,TRBV5-1,ASSSGGTLRGYT